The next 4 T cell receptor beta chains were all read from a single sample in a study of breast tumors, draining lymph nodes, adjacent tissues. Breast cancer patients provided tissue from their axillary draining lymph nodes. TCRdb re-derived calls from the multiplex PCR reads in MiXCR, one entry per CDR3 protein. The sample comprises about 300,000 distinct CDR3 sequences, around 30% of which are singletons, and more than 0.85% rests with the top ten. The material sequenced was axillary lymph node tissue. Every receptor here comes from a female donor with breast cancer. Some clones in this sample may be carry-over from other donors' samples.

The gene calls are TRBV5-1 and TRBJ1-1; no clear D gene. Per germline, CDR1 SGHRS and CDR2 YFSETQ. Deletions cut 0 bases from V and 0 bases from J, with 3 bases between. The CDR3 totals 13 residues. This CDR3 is CASSLDMNTEAFF. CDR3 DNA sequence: TGCGCCAGCAGCTTGGACATGAACACTGAAGCTTTCTTT.

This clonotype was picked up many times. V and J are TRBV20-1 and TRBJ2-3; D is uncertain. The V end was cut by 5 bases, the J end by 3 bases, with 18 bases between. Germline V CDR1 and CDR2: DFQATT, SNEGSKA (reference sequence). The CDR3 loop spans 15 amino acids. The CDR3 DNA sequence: TGCAGTGCTCAGCAACCCCGGGCTGTAACAGATACGCAGTATTTT. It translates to CSAQQPRAVTDTQYF.

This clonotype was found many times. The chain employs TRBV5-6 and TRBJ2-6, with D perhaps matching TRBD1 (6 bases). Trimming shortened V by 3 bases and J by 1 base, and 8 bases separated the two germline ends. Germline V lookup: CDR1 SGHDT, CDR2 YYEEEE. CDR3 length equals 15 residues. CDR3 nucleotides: TGTGCCAGCAGCTCGACAGGATCTGGGGCCAACGTCCTGACTTTC. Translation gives CASSSTGSGANVLTF.

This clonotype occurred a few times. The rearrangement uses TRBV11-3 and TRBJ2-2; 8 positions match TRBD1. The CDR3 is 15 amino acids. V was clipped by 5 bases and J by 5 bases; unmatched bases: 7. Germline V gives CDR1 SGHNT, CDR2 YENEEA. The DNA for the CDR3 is TGTGCCAGCAGCACGACAGGGGTTGATACCGGGGAGCTGTTTTTT. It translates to CASSTTGVDTGELFF.